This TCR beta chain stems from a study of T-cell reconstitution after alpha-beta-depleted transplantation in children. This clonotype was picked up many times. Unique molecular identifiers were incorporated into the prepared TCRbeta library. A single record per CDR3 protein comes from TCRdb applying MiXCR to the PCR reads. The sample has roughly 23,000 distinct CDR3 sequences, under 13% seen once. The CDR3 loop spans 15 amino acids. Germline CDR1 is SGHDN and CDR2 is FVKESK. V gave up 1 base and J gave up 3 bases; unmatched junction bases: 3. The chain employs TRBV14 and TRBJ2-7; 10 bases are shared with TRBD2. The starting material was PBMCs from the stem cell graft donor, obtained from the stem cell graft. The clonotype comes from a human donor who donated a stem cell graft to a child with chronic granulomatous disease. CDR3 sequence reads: CASSQASGSNYEQYF. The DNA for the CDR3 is TGTGCCAGCAGCCAAGCTAGCGGGAGCAACTACGAGCAGTACTTC.